This T cell receptor beta chain originates from a study of cytomegalovirus exposure and HLA in healthy donors. About the study: Researchers previously reported finding just under 120 million unique TCR beta sequences from roughly 200 million T cells.

Findings and caveats of the study: Around 160 TCR beta chains were listed as cytomegalovirus-associated.

V lost 1 base and J 1 base, leaving 8 bases between the germline ends. CDR3 length equals 15 residues. Germline values: CDR1 LNHDA, CDR2 SQIVND (reference sequence). This clone appeared a single time. Its target is not known. PCR used 60 Vbeta primers and 13 Jbeta primers. Repertoires were generated with immunoSEQ multiplex PCR, while TCRdb's copy carries only in-frame clones and drops some. The profile shows around 180,000 clones, around 87% of them singletons. Sequenced material: PBMCs. This clonotype was sampled from a young woman in good health and CMV-seronegative. The chain carries TRBV19 and TRBJ1-5; D uncertain. CDR3 DNA sequence: TGTGCCAGTAGTATAGGGGCACCGAGCAATCAGCCCCAGCATTTT. It translates to CASSIGAPSNQPQHF.